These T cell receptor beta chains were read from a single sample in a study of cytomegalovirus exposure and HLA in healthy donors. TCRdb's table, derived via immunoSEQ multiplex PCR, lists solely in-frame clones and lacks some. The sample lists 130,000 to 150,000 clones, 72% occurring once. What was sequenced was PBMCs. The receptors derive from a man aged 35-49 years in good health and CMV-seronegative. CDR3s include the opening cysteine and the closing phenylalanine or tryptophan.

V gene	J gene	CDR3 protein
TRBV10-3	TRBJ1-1	CAIDNGQGTEAFF
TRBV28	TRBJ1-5	CASSLPGGYSNQPQHF
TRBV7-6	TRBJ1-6	CASSLDRHSPLNF
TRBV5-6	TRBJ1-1	CASSLSRNTEAFF
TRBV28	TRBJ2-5	CASSLRAGYQETQYF
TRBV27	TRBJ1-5	CASSLEDRENQPQHF
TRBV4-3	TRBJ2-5	CASSWDSRGGYQETQYF
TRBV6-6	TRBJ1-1	CASRPGGMNTEAFF
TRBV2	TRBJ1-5	CASIKDRGGGQPQHF
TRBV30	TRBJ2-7	CAWSPGQGSYEQYF
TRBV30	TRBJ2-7	CAWSAWSRFYEQYF
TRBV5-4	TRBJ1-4	CASSLMGQGTEKLFF
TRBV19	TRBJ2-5	CASTEQAGGSETQYF
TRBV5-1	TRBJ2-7	CASSLGLAGANEQYF
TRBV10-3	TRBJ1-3	CASRGLGNTIYF
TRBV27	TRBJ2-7	CASSPTGSAYEQYF
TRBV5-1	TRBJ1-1	CASSTTSGMNTEAFF
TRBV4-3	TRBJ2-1	CASSQETASGSTYNEQFF
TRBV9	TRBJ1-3	CASSAYRSPSGNTIYF
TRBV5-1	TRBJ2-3	CASSLVRGGLGTDTQYF
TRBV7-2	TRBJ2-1	CASSLHQLAGVWEQFF
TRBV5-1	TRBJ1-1	CASSPDVGLNTEAFF
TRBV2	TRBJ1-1	CASRDQGYTEAFF
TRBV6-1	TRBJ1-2	CASSAGQGGGYTF